This TCR beta chain was sequenced during a study of STAT3 mutations in large granular lymphocyte leukemia. The overall study: Roughly half of the longitudinally sequenced T-LGLL patients carried detectable canonical activating STAT3 mutations. The study's findings and limits: In several patients, dominant TCR clone burden exceeded STAT3 mutant burden. A small but highly pathogenic clone may have been missed. Every T-cell large granular lymphocyte leukemia patient had at least one immunodominant TCR beta clonotype. No sample exists from the first appearance of each clone.

By frequency in the sample, this clone is large. Antigen: not known. This table comes from immunoSEQ multiplex PCR, and its TCRdb copy is limited to in-frame clones, with some not included. The sample contains fewer than 4,500 clones, 65% to 75% of which appear only once. Material: peripheral blood mononuclear cells. The sequence derives from a man aged 55 to 70 with T-cell large granular lymphocyte leukemia. Some clones in this sample may be carry-over from other donors' samples.

The CDR3 reads CASQTGDRENGELFF. The CDR3 region has the DNA TGTGCCTCTCAGACGGGGGACAGGGAAAACGGGGAGCTGTTTTTT. This chain connects TRBV19 to TRBJ2-2, with 9 positions matching TRBD1. V shed 11 bases, J shed 7 bases, and the junction held 14 bases outside the gene matches. The germline gives CDR1 LNHDA, CDR2 SQIVND (reference sequence). This CDR3 has 15 amino acids.